The 6 T cell receptor beta chains given below trace back to one sample, sequenced in a study of T cell changes during pregnancy in multiple sclerosis. Profiled with immunoSEQ multiplex PCR; TCRdb holds only in-frame clones, not every one. The repertoire consists of tens of thousands of clones, with over 85% occurring once and the leading ten covering about 0.94%. The sequencing here drew on peripheral blood, taken in the second trimester of pregnancy. The receptors originated from a female donor in good health, enrolled as a control in a pregnancy study.

V is TRBV5-4 and J is TRBJ2-2, with TRBD2 identical over 9 bases. This CDR3 is built from 15 residues. Germline V lookup: CDR1 SGHNT, CDR2 YYREEE (reference sequence). The V gene end was trimmed by 1 base and the J gene end by 6 bases; junction bases not matched to a gene: 4. CDR3 sequence (DNA): TGTGCCAGCAGCTTGCCTAGCGGGAAAGCCGGGGAGCTGTTTTTT. Translation: CASSLPSGKAGELFF.

J is TRBJ2-4 and V is TRBV28; 12 nucleotides line up with TRBD1. Germline lookup yields CDR1 MDHEN and CDR2 SYDVKM. The CDR3 length is 17 residues. The V and J ends lost 5 bases and 2 bases, in that order; junction bases with no gene match: 7. The CDR3 DNA sequence: TGTGCCAGCAGTCCCCGGGGACAGGGGGCTACCAAAAACATTCAGTACTTC. Translation gives CASSPRGQGATKNIQYF.

This chain uses TRBV28 with TRBJ2-3; 14 bases agree with TRBD2. The V gene end was trimmed by 5 bases and the J gene end by 6 bases; junction bases not matched to a gene: 13. Per germline, CDR1 MDHEN and CDR2 SYDVKM. This CDR3 has 18 amino acids. The CDR3 nucleotides read TGTGCCAGCAGTGTGGTTGGACTAGCGGGAGGTTACGGGGATACGCAGTATTTT. This gives the protein CASSVVGLAGGYGDTQYF.

The chain links TRBV6-1 to TRBJ2-5; tentative D call: TRBD2 (6 bases). V was shortened by 3 bases and J by 4 bases, with 18 bases between the two germline ends. Germline CDR1 MNHNS, CDR2 SASEGT. CDR3 length: 16 amino acids. CDR3 coding DNA: TGTGCCAGCAGTGACCCGGGAGCGATGTTGGGAGAGACCCAGTACTTC. The encoded protein is CASSDPGAMLGETQYF.

This clone showed up just once. V usage is TRBV5-1 and J usage is TRBJ2-2; 8 positions match TRBD1. Trimming at V came to 2 bases and at J to 4 bases, leaving 7 bases not matched to a gene. The CDR3 is 16 amino acids. The germline gives CDR1 SGHRS, CDR2 YFSETQ. The CDR3 protein is CASSLWTGSSTGELFF. As DNA, the CDR3 is TGCGCCAGCAGCTTATGGACAGGGTCGAGCACCGGGGAGCTGTTTTTT.

This chain joins TRBV13 and TRBJ2-3; 7 nucleotides line up with TRBD2. This CDR3 is built from 14 residues. V lost 7 bases and J lost 3; bases outside the gene matches: 7. CDR1 and CDR2 from the germline V gene are PRHDT and FYEKMQ (reference sequence). The CDR3 loop reads CASTGGSRTDTQYF. For the CDR3, the DNA is TGTGCCAGCACCGGCGGGAGTAGGACAGATACGCAGTATTTT.